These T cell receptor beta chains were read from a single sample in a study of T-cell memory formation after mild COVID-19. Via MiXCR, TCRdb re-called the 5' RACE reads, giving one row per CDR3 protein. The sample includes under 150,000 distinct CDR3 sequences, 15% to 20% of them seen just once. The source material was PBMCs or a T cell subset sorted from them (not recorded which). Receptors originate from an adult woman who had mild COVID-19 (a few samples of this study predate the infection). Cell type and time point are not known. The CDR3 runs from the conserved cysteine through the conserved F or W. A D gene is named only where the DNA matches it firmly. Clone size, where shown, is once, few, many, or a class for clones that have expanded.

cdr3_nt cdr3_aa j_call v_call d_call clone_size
TGCAGTGCTAGCCTCGGACTAGCGGATTCCTACAATGAGCAGTTCTTC CSASLGLADSYNEQFF TRBJ2-1 TRBV20-1 TRBD2 few
TGCGCCAGCAGCGAACGGGTAGTTGCGGAACCTAACGAGCAGTACTTC CASSERVVAEPNEQYF TRBJ2-7 TRBV5-1 - few
TGTGCCAGCAGCCATCCGGGACAGGGCTCCTACGAGCAGTACTTC CASSHPGQGSYEQYF TRBJ2-7 TRBV3-1 TRBD1 -
TGCGCCAGCAAGGCAGAACCTTCAAGCTGGTTCTACGAGCAGTACTTC CASKAEPSSWFYEQYF TRBJ2-7 TRBV5-1 - -
TGCGCCAGCAGCTCCGGGGGGTATAGTGAAGCTTTCTTT CASSSGGYSEAFF TRBJ1-1 TRBV5-1 - few
TGTGCCAGCAGCTTATGGAGTGGGGCTGAAGCTTTCTTT CASSLWSGAEAFF TRBJ1-1 TRBV7-9 - -
TGTGCCAGCTCACCCCGACAGGGGATGTACAATGAGCAGTTCTTC CASSPRQGMYNEQFF TRBJ2-1 TRBV18 TRBD1 -
TGTGCCACCAGCAGGGGGGACAGTAGCACAGATACGCAGTATTTT CATSRGDSSTDTQYF TRBJ2-3 TRBV15 TRBD1 few
TGTGCCAGCAGCTTGACTAGCGGGTTGGCCTACAATGAGCAGTTCTTC CASSLTSGLAYNEQFF TRBJ2-1 TRBV7-2 TRBD2 few
TGTGCCAGCAGACGCCGGAGACAGGGCACAGATACGCAGTATTTT CASRRRRQGTDTQYF TRBJ2-3 TRBV6-5 - -
TGCGCCAGCAGTGCCGCTAGCGGGGGGGCCGCAGATACGCAGTATTTT CASSAASGGAADTQYF TRBJ2-3 TRBV5-1 TRBD2 few
TGTGCCAGCAGCGGGGGGGACCCAGATACGCAGTATTTT CASSGGDPDTQYF TRBJ2-3 TRBV6-4 TRBD2 -
TGCAGTGCTATAAAGGAGGGGACTAGCGATGCAGATACGCAGTATTTT CSAIKEGTSDADTQYF TRBJ2-3 TRBV20-1 TRBD2 few
TGTGCCTGGAGTAACATCAGGGGAGGCAATCAGCCCCAGCATTTT CAWSNIRGGNQPQHF TRBJ1-5 TRBV30 - few
TGTGCCAGCAGCCGATCCGGACTAGCGGACTCCTACAATGAGCAGTTCTTC CASSRSGLADSYNEQFF TRBJ2-1 TRBV7-6 TRBD2 -
TGCAGCGGCACTCGGGGGGCGTCGGACACTGAAGCTTTCTTT CSGTRGASDTEAFF TRBJ1-1 TRBV29-1 - -
TGCGCCAGCAGCTTGGACGTGGACAGGGGGCCCGGGGAGCTGTTTTTT CASSLDVDRGPGELFF TRBJ2-2 TRBV5-1 TRBD1 few
TGTGCCAGCAGCTTAGCAGAGGTGTCAGGAGGAGAGACCCAGTACTTC CASSLAEVSGGETQYF TRBJ2-5 TRBV7-8 - -
TGTGCCTGGAGTGTTTTTGGACGGAATCAGCCCCAGCATTTT CAWSVFGRNQPQHF TRBJ1-5 TRBV30 - -
TGTGCCAGCAGCTCAAGGCCGGGACTGGCCTACGAGCAGTACTTC CASSSRPGLAYEQYF TRBJ2-7 TRBV7-3 - -
TGTGCCAGCAGCCGCGGGACAGAACCGTACAATGAGCAGTTCTTC CASSRGTEPYNEQFF TRBJ2-1 TRBV7-2 - -
TGTGCCAGCAGTGACACGGGGGGGACAGATACGCAGTATTTT CASSDTGGTDTQYF TRBJ2-3 TRBV6-4 TRBD2 few
TGTGCCAGCAGCTTACAATCACGGGCGGCAGGCCCCTGGGTGGGCACTGAAGCTTTCTTT CASSLQSRAAGPWVGTEAFF TRBJ1-1 TRBV5-8 - few
TGCAGCGCCCAGAGGACCGGGGAGCTGTTTTTT CSAQRTGELFF TRBJ2-2 TRBV29-1 - -